Included here is one TCR beta chain sequence, with context. Its target is unknown. This sample was taken from a study of T cell responses to AZD1222 COVID-19 vaccine. Only in-frame clones appear in the TCRdb table, and some are missing; sequencing was by immunoSEQ multiplex PCR. In the table there are tens of thousands of clones, 90% of which are singletons. General study points: Baseline serostatus was positive in only six AZD1222 recipients.

The CDR3 extends over 16 amino acids. Trimming cost V 5 bases and J 7 bases; bases outside gene matches: 8. The germline V gene encodes CDR1 SGHAT and CDR2 FQDESV (reference sequence). The genes are TRBV11-1 and TRBJ1-6; 10 positions match TRBD1. This receptor was taken from an adult in good health. This material consisted of peripheral blood, taken on day 0 of AZD1222 vaccination. As DNA, the CDR3 is TGTGCCAGCAGCCCCATGGACAGGGGGGCGAATTCACCCCTCCACTTT. Its protein product is CASSPMDRGANSPLHF.